Shown below are 16 T cell receptor beta chains from a single sample sequenced in a study of radiation and T cells in renal cell carcinoma. Sequencing used immunoSEQ multiplex PCR; TCRdb keeps in-frame clones, though not all of them. Of around 120,000 clones in the sample, roughly 77% were seen once. Time point reported: blood 2 weeks post-SBRT. As to treatment: 15 Gy SBRT to primary tumor, nephrectomy 4 weeks later. Specimen: blood, collected from a patient whose treatment included radiotherapy and nephrectomy. The receptor source for this set is a woman aged 60-70 years with renal cell carcinoma.

The rearrangement joins TRBV5-1 to TRBJ2-7; D may match TRBD1 or TRBD2 (5 bases each). Germline values: CDR1 SGHRS, CDR2 YFSETQ. This CDR3 has 13 amino acids. V lost 4 bases and J 1 base, leaving 9 bases between the germline ends. The CDR3 bases are TGCGCCAGCAGCCGGGACCGTTCCTACGAGCAGTACTTC. This translates into CASSRDRSYEQYF.

The V call is TRBV19, the J call TRBJ2-7, with D possibly called TRBD1 or TRBD2 (5 bases each). Trimming shortened V by 4 bases and J by 2 bases, and 15 bases separated the two germline ends. The CDR3 covers 15 residues. Germline V gives CDR1 LNHDA, CDR2 SQIVND (reference sequence). The CDR3 spells CASSSSGTLPYEQYF. The DNA of the CDR3 is TGTGCCAGTAGTAGCTCCGGGACCCTTCCCTACGAGCAGTACTTC.

This chain uses TRBV10-3 with TRBJ1-3, with D possibly TRBD1 on 5 matching bases. Germline CDR1 is ENHRY and CDR2 is SYGVKD. V was trimmed by 10 bases and J by 2 bases, leaving 18 bases between them. This CDR3 spans 15 amino acids. CDR3 DNA: TGTGCCACATTAAGGGACGGAGAAGCTGGAAACACCATATATTTT. This codes for CATLRDGEAGNTIYF.

The V and J genes are TRBV10-3 and TRBJ1-3; D may be TRBD1 (6 bases). V lost 3 bases to trimming and J lost 5 bases, with 14 bases between them. The CDR3 is 15 amino acids. Germline loops: CDR1 ENHRY, CDR2 SYGVKD. CDR3 amino acids: CAISDPRGIRNTIYF. The CDR3 DNA sequence: TGTGCCATCAGTGACCCGAGGGGGATAAGAAACACCATATATTTT.

The chain combines TRBV11-2 with TRBJ1-2, with D perhaps TRBD1 (5 bases). Trimming shortened V by 4 bases and J by 3 bases, and 12 bases separated the two germline ends. CDR3 size: 14 residues. Germline V gene data show CDR1 as SGHAT and CDR2 as FQNNGV. The CDR3 is CASSSGSGHYGYTF. The CDR3 region has the DNA TGTGCCAGCAGCTCCGGATCGGGGCACTATGGCTACACCTTC.

V is TRBV28 and J is TRBJ2-3; TRBD2 matches at 7 bases. Germline assignment: CDR1 MDHEN and CDR2 SYDVKM. The CDR3 is 15 amino acids. With 5 bases clipped from V and 4 bases from J, the junction kept 9 bases outside the gene matches. In DNA form, the CDR3 reads TGTGCCAGCAGTGGCGCGGGAGAGGGCGCAGATACGCAGTATTTT. It yields the protein CASSGAGEGADTQYF.

The chain links TRBV5-1 to TRBJ1-2; 8 bases map to TRBD1. CDR3 length: 13 residues. Germline V gene lookup returns CDR1 SGHRS and CDR2 YFSETQ. The J segment lost 10 bases and the V segment lost 4 bases, leaving 9 bases of the junction unmatched. The CDR3 is CASSEDRERAYTF. As DNA, the CDR3 is TGCGCCAGCAGCGAGGACAGGGAAAGAGCCTACACCTTC.

This clone has only a few counts. V is TRBV5-6 and J is TRBJ2-1; D remains ambiguous. The CDR3 runs 15 residues. With 2 bases removed from V and 6 bases from J, the gap between germline ends came to 15 bases. Germline lookup yields CDR1 SGHDT and CDR2 YYEEEE. This CDR3 reads CASSLAQRRRNEQFF. In nucleotides, the CDR3 is TGTGCCAGCAGCTTAGCTCAACGGCGACGCAATGAGCAGTTCTTC.

The V and J genes are TRBV5-1 and TRBJ2-7; 13 nucleotides align to TRBD2. The CDR3 loop spans 18 amino acids. Losses at the gene ends were 3 bases for V and 0 bases for J; bases not matched to a gene: 9. Per germline, CDR1 SGHRS and CDR2 YFSETQ. CDR3 DNA: TGCGCCAGCAGCTCCCTTTATGGACTAGCGGGGGCCTCCTACGAGCAGTACTTC. It yields the protein CASSSLYGLAGASYEQYF.

This clone came up once. V is TRBV5-6 and J is TRBJ1-2, with D hard to call. V was shortened by 0 bases and J by 2 bases, with 8 bases between the two germline ends. The germline V gene encodes CDR1 SGHDT and CDR2 YYEEEE. CDR3 length: 14 residues. The CDR3 nucleotides read TGTGCCAGCAGCTTGGTCTCAGTGAACTATGGCTACACCTTC. Translation: CASSLVSVNYGYTF. The full variable domain, with the rest looked up from reference TRBV5-6 and TRBJ1-2, is DAGVTQSPTHLIKTRGQQVTLRCSPKSGHDTVSWYQQALGQGPQFIFQYYEEEERQRGNFPDRFSGHQFPNYSSELNVNALLLGDSALYLCASSLVSVNYGYTFGSGTRLTVV.

The rearrangement links TRBV7-3 to TRBJ2-3; 8 bases align to TRBD2. Germline V gives CDR1 SGHTA, CDR2 FQGTGA. The V segment lost 6 bases and the J segment 4 bases; nucleotides outside the gene matches: 12. This CDR3 spans 16 amino acids. Here the CDR3 reads CASRESGTSGADTQYF. DNA for the CDR3: TGTGCCAGCAGAGAGTCCGGGACTAGTGGGGCAGATACGCAGTATTTT.

The V gene is TRBV28, the J gene TRBJ1-6; D is perhaps TRBD1 (5 bases). This CDR3 spans 18 amino acids. CDR1 and CDR2 from the germline V gene are MDHEN and SYDVKM. Trimming took off 4 bases at V and 2 bases at J, with 18 bases between the two ends. CDR3 sequence reads: CASSSGHRGSPYNSPLHF. The CDR3 DNA sequence: TGTGCCAGCAGTTCCGGACATAGGGGCTCTCCCTATAATTCACCCCTCCACTTT.

This clone has a handful of counts. V usage is TRBV15 and J usage is TRBJ1-6; maybe TRBD1 (5 bases). The CDR3 is made up of 15 amino acids. Trimming cost V 3 bases and J 8 bases, with 14 bases left between them. Germline CDR1 reads LNHNV; CDR2 reads YYDKDF (reference sequence). The chain's CDR3 is CATSRTRALDSPLHF. CDR3 bases: TGTGCCACCAGCAGGACCAGGGCATTGGATTCACCCCTCCACTTT.

This clone was observed a single time. The genes are TRBV18 and TRBJ1-2, with D perhaps TRBD1 (5 bases). The ends were cut back, 2 bases at V and 2 bases at J, with 12 bases in the middle. This CDR3 is built from 15 residues. Germline V gene data show CDR1 as KGHSH and CDR2 as LQKENI. The CDR3, as DNA: TGTGCCAGCTCACCAGTTGCAGGGAACAACTATGGCTACACCTTC. This translates into CASSPVAGNNYGYTF.

This clone has ten or more counts. The chain has TRBV29-1 and TRBJ1-2; D unclear. Germline V CDR1 and CDR2: SQVTM, ANQGSEA. This CDR3 region has 12 residues. Trimming stripped 3 bases from V and 4 bases from J, with 9 bases between. CDR3 in amino acids: CSVEDGVYGYTF. Here the CDR3 DNA reads TGCAGCGTTGAGGACGGAGTCTATGGCTACACCTTC.

The chain links TRBV6-6 to TRBJ1-5; the D gene is possibly TRBD1 (5 bases). The length of the CDR3 is 14 residues. Trimming stripped 0 bases from V and 2 bases from J, with 5 bases between. CDR1 MNHNY and CDR2 SVGAGI come from the germline V gene (reference sequence). The CDR3 sequence: CASSYSGGNQPQHF. The CDR3 nucleotides read TGTGCCAGCAGTTACTCAGGGGGCAATCAGCCCCAGCATTTT.